These 5 T cell receptor beta chains were sequenced from one sample in a study of cytomegalovirus exposure and HLA in healthy donors. Primers included in the PCR were 60 Vbeta and 13 Jbeta primers. Assay used: immunoSEQ multiplex PCR; TCRdb lists only in-frame clones, some missing. Seen here are around 62,000 clones, roughly 80% observed once, and the top ten hold just under 3%. Sequenced material: PBMCs. These receptors all come from a young woman in good health and CMV-seronegative.

This chain connects TRBV28 to TRBJ2-5, with 7 bases identical to TRBD2. The CDR3 has 14 amino acids. With V trimmed by 6 bases and J by 5 bases, 9 bases remained unmatched. Per germline, CDR1 MDHEN and CDR2 SYDVKM. CDR3 loop: CASRSPSSGETQYF. The CDR3 bases are TGTGCCAGCAGATCCCCATCTAGCGGTGAGACCCAGTACTTC.

The chain employs TRBV5-1 and TRBJ1-3; tentative D call: TRBD1 (5 bases). Germline values: CDR1 SGHRS, CDR2 YFSETQ. Trimming took 4 bases from V and 2 from J, leaving 16 bases between them. This CDR3 has 16 residues. The chain's CDR3 is CASSTGGAPAGNTIYF. The CDR3 DNA is TGCGCCAGCAGCACGGGAGGGGCGCCAGCTGGAAACACCATATATTTT. Full variable domain (rest looked up from reference TRBV5-1 and TRBJ1-3): KAGVTQTPRYLIKTRGQQVTLSCSPISGHRSVSWYQQTPGQGLQFLFEYFSETQRNKGNFPGRFSGRQFSNSRSEMNVSTLELGDSALYLCASSTGGAPAGNTIYFGEGSWLTVV.

The rearrangement joins TRBV10-1 to TRBJ2-2; TRBD1 agrees at 8 bases. The CDR3 spans 15 residues. Germline CDR1 WNHNN, CDR2 SYGVQD (reference sequence). V dropped 3 bases and J dropped 6; count of bases not matched to a gene: 6. CDR3 protein: CASSDLTGEPGELFF. In DNA form, the CDR3 reads TGCGCCAGCAGTGATTTGACAGGGGAACCCGGGGAGCTGTTTTTT.

V is TRBV7-2 and J is TRBJ1-5; D is perhaps TRBD1 (6 bases). V was trimmed by 5 bases and J by 3 bases, leaving 11 bases between them. Germline CDR1 is SGHTA and CDR2 is FQGNSA. The CDR3 is 14 amino acids. For the CDR3, the DNA is TGTGCCAGCAGCACAGGACAGTTCAATCAGCCCCAGCATTTT. As protein: CASSTGQFNQPQHF.

This clone was seen more than once but under ten times. The chain is built from TRBV7-8 and TRBJ1-2; 10 positions agree with TRBD1. Germline-derived CDR1 and CDR2 are SGHVS and FQNEAQ. Trimming at V came to 0 bases and at J to 3 bases, leaving 13 bases not matched to a gene. This CDR3 region has 19 residues. CDR3: CASSLARPNRDRGHYGYTF. CDR3 nucleotides: TGTGCCAGCAGCTTAGCACGACCCAACCGGGACAGGGGCCACTATGGCTACACCTTC.